The T cell receptor beta chain described here comes from a study of post-analysis software for immune sequencing data. Study-level findings and limits: TRBV5-6, TRBV5-1 and TRBV20-1 were among four or five TRBV segments more frequent in patients than controls. The authors found that F measure strongly co-clustered same-batch samples.

The authors incorporated unique molecular identifiers into the TCR beta cDNA libraries. Via MiXCR, TCRdb re-called the PCR reads, giving one row per CDR3 protein. Here the sample spans 550,000 to 700,000 distinct CDR3 sequences, roughly two fifths being singletons. A note on this clonotype: The antigen remains undetermined.

Looked up from germline, CDR1 is SGHRS and CDR2 is YFSETQ. The CDR3 has 14 amino acids. The ends were cut back, 3 bases at V and 0 bases at J, with 10 bases in the middle. The gene calls are TRBV5-1 and TRBJ2-7; tentative D call: TRBD2 (6 bases). The receptor was isolated from a girl aged 10 to 17 with multiple sclerosis. Input material: blood. The CDR3 spells CASSSTGSSYEQYF. CDR3 nucleotide sequence: TGCGCCAGCAGCTCAACCGGGAGCTCCTACGAGCAGTACTTC. The variable domain in full, with the rest retrieved from reference TRBV5-1 and TRBJ2-7, is KAGVTQTPRYLIKTRGQQVTLSCSPISGHRSVSWYQQTPGQGLQFLFEYFSETQRNKGNFPGRFSGRQFSNSRSEMNVSTLELGDSALYLCASSSTGSSYEQYFGPGTRLTVT.